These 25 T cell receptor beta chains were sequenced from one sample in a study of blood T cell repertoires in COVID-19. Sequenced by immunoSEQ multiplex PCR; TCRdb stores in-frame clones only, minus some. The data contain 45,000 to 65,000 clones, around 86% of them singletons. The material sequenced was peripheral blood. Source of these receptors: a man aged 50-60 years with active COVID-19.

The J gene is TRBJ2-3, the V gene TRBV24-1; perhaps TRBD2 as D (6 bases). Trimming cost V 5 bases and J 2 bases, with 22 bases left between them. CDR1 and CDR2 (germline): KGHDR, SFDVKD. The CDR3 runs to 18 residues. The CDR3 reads CATSANPGTPGTTDTQYF. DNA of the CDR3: TGTGCCACCAGTGCGAACCCCGGGACTCCAGGTACCACAGATACGCAGTATTTT.

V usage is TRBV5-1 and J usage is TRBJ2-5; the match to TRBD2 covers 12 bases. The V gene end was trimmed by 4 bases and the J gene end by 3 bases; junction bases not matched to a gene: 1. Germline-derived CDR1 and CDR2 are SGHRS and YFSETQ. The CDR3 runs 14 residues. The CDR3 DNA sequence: TGCGCCAGCAGCCGACTAGCGGGGGAAGAGACCCAGTACTTC. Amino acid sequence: CASSRLAGEETQYF. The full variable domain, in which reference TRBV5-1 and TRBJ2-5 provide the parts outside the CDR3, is KAGVTQTPRYLIKTRGQQVTLSCSPISGHRSVSWYQQTPGQGLQFLFEYFSETQRNKGNFPGRFSGRQFSNSRSEMNVSTLELGDSALYLCASSRLAGEETQYFGPGTRLLVL.

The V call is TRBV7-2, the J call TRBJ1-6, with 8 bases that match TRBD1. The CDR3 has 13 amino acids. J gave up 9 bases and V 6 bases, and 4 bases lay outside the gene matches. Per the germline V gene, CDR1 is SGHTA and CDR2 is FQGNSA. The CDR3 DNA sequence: TGTGCCAGCAGACCGGACAGGGTTTCACCCCTCCACTTT. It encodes CASRPDRVSPLHF.

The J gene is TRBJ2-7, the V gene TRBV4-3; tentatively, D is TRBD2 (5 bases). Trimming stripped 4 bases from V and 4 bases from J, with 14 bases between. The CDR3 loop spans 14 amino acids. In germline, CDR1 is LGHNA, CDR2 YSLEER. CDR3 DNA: TGCGCCAGCAGCCCCTTCGGAACGGGATACGAGCAGTACTTC. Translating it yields CASSPFGTGYEQYF.

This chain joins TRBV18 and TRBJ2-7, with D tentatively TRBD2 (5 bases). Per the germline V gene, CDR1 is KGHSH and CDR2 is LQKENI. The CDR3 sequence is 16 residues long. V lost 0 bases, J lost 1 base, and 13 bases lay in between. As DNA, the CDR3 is TGTGCCAGCTCACCACCGGGTAGCGAGGGTTCCTACGAGCAGTACTTC. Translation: CASSPPGSEGSYEQYF.

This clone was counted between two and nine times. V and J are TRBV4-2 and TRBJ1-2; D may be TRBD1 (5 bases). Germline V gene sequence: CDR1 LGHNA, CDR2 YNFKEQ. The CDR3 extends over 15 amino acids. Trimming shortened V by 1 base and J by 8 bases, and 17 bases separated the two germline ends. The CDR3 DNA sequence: TGTGCCAGCAGCCAAGCGGCGGGACCTAGGCAAGGCTACACCTTC. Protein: CASSQAAGPRQGYTF.

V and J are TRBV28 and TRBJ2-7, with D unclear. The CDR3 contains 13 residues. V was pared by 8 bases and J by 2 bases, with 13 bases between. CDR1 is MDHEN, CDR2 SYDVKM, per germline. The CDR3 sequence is CASSPGPAYEQYF. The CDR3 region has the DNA TGTGCCAGCTCCCCAGGCCCCGCCTACGAGCAGTACTTC.

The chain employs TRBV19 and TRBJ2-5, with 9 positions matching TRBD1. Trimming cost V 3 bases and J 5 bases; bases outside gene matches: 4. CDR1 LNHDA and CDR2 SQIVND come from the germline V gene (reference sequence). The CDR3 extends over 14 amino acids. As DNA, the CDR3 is TGTGCCAGTAGTATCCGGGACAGGGACGAGACCCAGTACTTC. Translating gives CASSIRDRDETQYF.

CDR3 sequence (DNA): TGCGCCAGCAGCGTTAGGGGCCAGCCCCAGCATTTT. It encodes CASSVRGQPQHF. The rearrangement uses TRBV5-1 and TRBJ1-5; D may be TRBD1 (5 bases). Germline assignment: CDR1 SGHRS and CDR2 YFSETQ. The V gene lost 4 bases and the J gene lost 7 bases, with 9 bases spanning the gap. There are 12 residues in the CDR3. The full variable domain, with the rest looked up from reference TRBV5-1 and TRBJ1-5, is KAGVTQTPRYLIKTRGQQVTLSCSPISGHRSVSWYQQTPGQGLQFLFEYFSETQRNKGNFPGRFSGRQFSNSRSEMNVSTLELGDSALYLCASSVRGQPQHFGDGTRLSIL.

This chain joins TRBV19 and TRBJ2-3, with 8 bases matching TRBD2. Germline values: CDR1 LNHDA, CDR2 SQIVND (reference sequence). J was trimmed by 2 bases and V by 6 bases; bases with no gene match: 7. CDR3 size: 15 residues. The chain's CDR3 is CASRAPGLDTDTQYF. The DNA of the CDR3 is TGTGCCAGTAGAGCGCCGGGACTAGACACAGATACGCAGTATTTT.

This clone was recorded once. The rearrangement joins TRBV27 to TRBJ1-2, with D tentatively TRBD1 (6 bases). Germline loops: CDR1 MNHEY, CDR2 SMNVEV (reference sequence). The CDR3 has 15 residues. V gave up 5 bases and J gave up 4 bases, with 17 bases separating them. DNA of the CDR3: TGTGCCAGCAGTCGAAATCTACAGGGCGGCTATGGCTACACCTTC. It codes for CASSRNLQGGYGYTF.

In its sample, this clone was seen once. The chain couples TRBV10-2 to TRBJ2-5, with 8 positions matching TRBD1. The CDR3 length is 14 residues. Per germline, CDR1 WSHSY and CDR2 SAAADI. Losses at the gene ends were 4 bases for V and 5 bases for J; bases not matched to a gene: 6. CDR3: CASSGTGSVETQYF. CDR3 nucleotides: TGCGCCAGCAGTGGGACAGGGTCCGTGGAGACCCAGTACTTC.

The CDR3 region has the DNA TGTGCCAGCAGCTTCGGGCTAGCGGGAGGGCCTCAAGAGACCCAGTACTTC. It encodes CASSFGLAGGPQETQYF. The chain links TRBV7-2 to TRBJ2-5; 12 bases fit TRBD2. Germline V CDR1 and CDR2: SGHTA, FQGNSA. The CDR3 totals 17 residues. With V trimmed by 3 bases and J by 2 bases, 7 bases remained unmatched. Together with reference TRBV7-2 and TRBJ2-5, the CDR3 gives the full variable domain: GAGVSQSPSNKVTEKGKDVELRCDPISGHTALYWYRQSLGQGLEFLIYFQGNSAPDKSGLPSDRFSAERTGGSVSTLTIQRTQQEDSAVYLCASSFGLAGGPQETQYFGPGTRLLVL.

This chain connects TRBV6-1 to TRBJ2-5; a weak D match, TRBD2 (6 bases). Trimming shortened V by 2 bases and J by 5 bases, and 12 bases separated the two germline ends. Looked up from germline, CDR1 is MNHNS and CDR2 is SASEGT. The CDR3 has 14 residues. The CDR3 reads CASSEIRGRETQYF. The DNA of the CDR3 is TGTGCCAGCAGTGAAATTCGGGGGAGGGAGACCCAGTACTTC.

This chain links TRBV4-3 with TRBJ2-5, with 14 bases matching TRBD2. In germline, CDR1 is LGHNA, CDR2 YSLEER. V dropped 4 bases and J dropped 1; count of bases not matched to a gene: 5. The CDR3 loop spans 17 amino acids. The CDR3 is CASSRGLAGATQETQYF. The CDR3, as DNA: TGCGCCAGCAGCCGGGGACTAGCGGGGGCTACCCAAGAGACCCAGTACTTC.

The CDR3 nucleotides read TGTGCCACCAGCAATTCGGGGCAGCCCCAGCATTTT. Translated: CATSNSGQPQHF. This rearrangement joins TRBV15 to TRBJ1-5, with D unclear. This CDR3 has 12 amino acids. The germline V gene has CDR1 LNHNV and CDR2 YYDKDF (reference sequence). V was cut by 4 bases and J by 7 bases, with 8 bases left in between.

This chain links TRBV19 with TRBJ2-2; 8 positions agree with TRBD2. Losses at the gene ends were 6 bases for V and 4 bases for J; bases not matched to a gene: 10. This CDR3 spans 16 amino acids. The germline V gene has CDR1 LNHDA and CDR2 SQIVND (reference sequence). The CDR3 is CASRTSSGGATGELFF. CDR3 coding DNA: TGTGCCAGTAGGACCTCTTCCGGGGGGGCCACCGGGGAGCTGTTTTTT.

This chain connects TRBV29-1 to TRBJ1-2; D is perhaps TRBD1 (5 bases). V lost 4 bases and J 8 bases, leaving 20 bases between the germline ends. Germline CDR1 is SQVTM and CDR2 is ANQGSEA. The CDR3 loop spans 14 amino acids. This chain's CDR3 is CSVVRDRLAMGYTF. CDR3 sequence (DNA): TGCAGCGTTGTCAGGGACCGACTAGCTATGGGCTACACCTTC.

The CDR3 here is CASSDIKGTGANYGYTF. CDR3 nucleotides: TGTGCCAGCAGTGATATCAAAGGGACGGGAGCTAACTATGGCTACACCTTC. The chain is built from TRBV6-1 and TRBJ1-2; D might be TRBD1 (5 bases). The CDR3 contains 17 residues. Germline V gene sequence: CDR1 MNHNS, CDR2 SASEGT. V dropped 3 bases and J dropped 0 bases, with 17 bases sitting between them.

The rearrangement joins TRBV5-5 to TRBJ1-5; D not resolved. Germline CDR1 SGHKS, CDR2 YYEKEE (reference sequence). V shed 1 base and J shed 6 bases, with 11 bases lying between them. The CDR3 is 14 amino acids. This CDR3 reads CASSLSGYGQPQHF. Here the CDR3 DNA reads TGTGCCAGCAGCTTGAGCGGTTACGGTCAGCCCCAGCATTTT.

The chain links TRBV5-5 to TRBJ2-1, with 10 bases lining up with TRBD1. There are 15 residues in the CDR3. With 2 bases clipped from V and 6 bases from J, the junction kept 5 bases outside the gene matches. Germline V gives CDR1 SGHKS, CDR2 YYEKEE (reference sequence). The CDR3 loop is CASSFTGTGVNEQFF. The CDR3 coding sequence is TGTGCCAGCAGCTTCACTGGGACAGGGGTCAATGAGCAGTTCTTC.

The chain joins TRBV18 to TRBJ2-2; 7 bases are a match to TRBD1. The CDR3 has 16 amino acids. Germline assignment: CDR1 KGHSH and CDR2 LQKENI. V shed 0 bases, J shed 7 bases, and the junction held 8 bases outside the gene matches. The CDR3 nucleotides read TGTGCCAGCTCACCACCGGACAGGCCCCGCGGCGGGGAGCTGTTTTTT. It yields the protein CASSPPDRPRGGELFF.

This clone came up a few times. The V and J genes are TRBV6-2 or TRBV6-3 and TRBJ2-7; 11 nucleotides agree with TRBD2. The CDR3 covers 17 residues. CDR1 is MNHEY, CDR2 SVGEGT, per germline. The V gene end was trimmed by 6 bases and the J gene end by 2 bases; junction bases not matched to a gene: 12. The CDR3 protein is CASSPGASGGPTYEQYF. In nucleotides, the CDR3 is TGTGCCAGCAGCCCCGGTGCTAGCGGGGGGCCCACCTACGAGCAGTACTTC.

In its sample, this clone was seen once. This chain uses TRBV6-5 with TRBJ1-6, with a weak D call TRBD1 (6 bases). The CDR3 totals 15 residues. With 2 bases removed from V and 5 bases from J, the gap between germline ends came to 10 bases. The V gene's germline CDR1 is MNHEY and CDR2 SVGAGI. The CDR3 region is CASSYRTEHNSPLHF. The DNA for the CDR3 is TGTGCCAGCAGTTACAGGACAGAGCATAATTCACCCCTCCACTTT.

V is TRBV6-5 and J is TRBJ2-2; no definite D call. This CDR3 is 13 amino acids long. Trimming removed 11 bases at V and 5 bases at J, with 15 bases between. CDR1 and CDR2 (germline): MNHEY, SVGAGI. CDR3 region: CALRSSGTGELFF. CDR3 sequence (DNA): TGTGCCCTAAGGAGTTCCGGAACCGGGGAGCTGTTTTTT.